The 4 T cell receptor beta chains presented below share a single source sample, sequenced in a study of T cells in localized non-small cell lung cancer. TCRdb's table, derived via immunoSEQ multiplex PCR, lists solely in-frame clones and lacks some. The sample consists of over 3,500 clones, around 30% of them appearing once. This sample comprised lung tumor tissue, obtained before any cancer treatment. Receptors originate from a male donor at least 60 years old with stage I lung adenocarcinoma.

This clone is categorized as large. This sequence joins TRBV12-5 and TRBJ1-1, with D hard to call. The CDR3 sequence is 12 residues long. Germline assignment: CDR1 LGHNT and CDR2 FRNRAP. CDR3 DNA sequence: TGTGCCAGCACCTCATGGAGCACTGAAGCTTTCTTT. Translating it yields CASTSWSTEAFF.

The CDR3 spells CASSGLDNPETQYF. As DNA, the CDR3 is TGCGCCAGCAGCGGACTGGACAACCCAGAGACCCAGTACTTC. The gene calls are TRBV4-1 and TRBJ2-5; D may correspond to TRBD1 or TRBD2 (5 bases each). Trimming took off 5 bases at V and 4 bases at J, with 14 bases between the two ends. Germline-derived CDR1 and CDR2 are MGHRA and YSYEKL. There are 14 residues in the CDR3.

A single count supports this clone. The chain combines TRBV18 with TRBJ1-2, with 7 bases matching TRBD1. Unmatched junction bases numbered 8, after V lost 2 bases and J lost 2 bases. In germline, CDR1 is KGHSH, CDR2 LQKENI. The CDR3 is 16 amino acids. The CDR3 region is CASSPSGQRGNYGYTF. In DNA form, the CDR3 reads TGTGCCAGCTCACCATCGGGACAGCGTGGGAACTATGGCTACACCTTC.

In its sample, this clone is hyperexpanded. This chain connects TRBV6-8 to TRBJ1-4; tentative D call: TRBD1 (6 bases). Trimming stripped 7 bases from V and 7 bases from J, with 19 bases between. This CDR3 contains 15 residues. Germline V gene data show CDR1 as MNHGY and CDR2 as SAAAGT. CDR3 in DNA: TGTGCCAGCACCCTCACCGGGACAATGGGTGAAAAACTGTTTTTT. Residues: CASTLTGTMGEKLFF.